This TCR beta chain comes out of a study of control samples from healthy donors and cancer patients. V was pared by 5 bases and J by 3 bases, with 12 bases between. The CDR3 consists of 14 residues. CDR1 is SEHNR, CDR2 FQNEAQ, per germline (reference sequence). Using immunoSEQ multiplex PCR, the repertoire was profiled, and TCRdb retains in-frame clones only, with some absent. Among tens of thousands of clones listed, about nine tenths were seen once. The chain links TRBV7-9 to TRBJ2-3; D is ambiguous. Sequenced input: blood. This sequence originates from a man aged 50-59 years in good health. In nucleotides, the CDR3 is TGTGCCAGCAGCCCGAGGCCCACAACAGATACGCAGTATTTT. As protein: CASSPRPTTDTQYF.